This T cell receptor beta chain was observed in a study of regulatory T cells in long-lasting Graves disease. Regarding the study as a whole: Sharing of public clonotypes was greater in persistent patients (about 2,700) than in new patients (more than 900). Owing to a sample size that was small, accuracy may have been reduced.

HTBI primers from iRepertoire and Arm-PCR of CDR3 regions yielded the TCR beta libraries. Each CDR3 protein gets one entry after TCRdb re-called the multiplex PCR reads with MiXCR. The sample gives approximately 400,000 distinct CDR3 sequences, 14% to 15% of which show up once; around 15% is in the top ten. The V gene's germline CDR1 is SGHTA and CDR2 FQGNSA. The CDR3 sequence is 13 residues long. Documented time point: newly diagnosed GD, antithyroid drugs for less than 3 months. PBMC RNA was the source of the TCR library. A few counts support this clonotype. The antigen is undetermined. Given a much more abundant clone one base away, this may be a read error. These data were also reused for a study on T cells in Graves' hyperthyroidism and ophthalmopathy. As reported in that work: An absence of ophthalmopathy progression within 18 months meant stable Graves' hyperthyroidism. Most thyroid clonotypes that were expanded above 0.001 also turned up in blood.

This chain joins TRBV7-2 and TRBJ2-3; D is possibly TRBD2 (5 bases). This material consisted of peripheral blood mononuclear cells (PBMCs), taken at new diagnosis, from a patient treated with antithyroid drugs. The clonotype comes from a woman aged 30 to 39 with Graves disease. CDR3 loop: CASTDSYTNTQYF. Written as DNA, the CDR3 is TGTGCCAGTACGGACTCCTACACAAATACGCAGTATTTT. Combining the CDR3 with reference TRBV7-2 and TRBJ2-3 gives the whole variable domain GAGVSQSPSNKVTEKGKDVELRCDPISGHTALYWYRQSLGQGLEFLIYFQGNSAPDKSGLPSDRFSAERTGGSVSTLTIQRTQQEDSAVYLCASTDSYTNTQYFGPGTRLTVL.